The clone carrying this TCR beta chain was observed many times. The antigen is unknown. The sample is drawn from a study of T-cell reconstitution after alpha-beta-depleted transplantation in children. Study-wide results and caveats: A year had passed since transplant, and T-cell counts and diversity by then came mostly from newly produced T cells. Several hundred graft clones that had expanded were reportedly the source of alpha-beta T cells about two months after transplant. Some patients' high day-60 TCRbeta diversity was attributed to recipient cells surviving conditioning.

CDR1 and CDR2 (germline): LNHNV, YYDKDF (reference sequence). The CDR3 has 15 amino acids. Trimming took 0 bases from V and 0 from J, leaving 7 bases between them. The library targeted TCRbeta and was prepared with unique molecular identifiers. TCRdb re-analysed the PCR reads in MiXCR, keeping a single row per CDR3 protein. The sample yields about 98,000 distinct CDR3 sequences, 23% seen once. Sequencing used PBMCs, obtained before TCRalphabeta/CD19-depleted stem cell transplant. The rearrangement uses TRBV15 and TRBJ2-3; no definite D call. This clonotype was sampled from a boy aged 2 to 9 with acute lymphoblastic leukemia, due to receive a stem cell transplant. For the CDR3, the DNA is TGTGCCACCAGCAGAGAAGGCCGTAGCACAGATACGCAGTATTTT. Translating gives CATSREGRSTDTQYF.